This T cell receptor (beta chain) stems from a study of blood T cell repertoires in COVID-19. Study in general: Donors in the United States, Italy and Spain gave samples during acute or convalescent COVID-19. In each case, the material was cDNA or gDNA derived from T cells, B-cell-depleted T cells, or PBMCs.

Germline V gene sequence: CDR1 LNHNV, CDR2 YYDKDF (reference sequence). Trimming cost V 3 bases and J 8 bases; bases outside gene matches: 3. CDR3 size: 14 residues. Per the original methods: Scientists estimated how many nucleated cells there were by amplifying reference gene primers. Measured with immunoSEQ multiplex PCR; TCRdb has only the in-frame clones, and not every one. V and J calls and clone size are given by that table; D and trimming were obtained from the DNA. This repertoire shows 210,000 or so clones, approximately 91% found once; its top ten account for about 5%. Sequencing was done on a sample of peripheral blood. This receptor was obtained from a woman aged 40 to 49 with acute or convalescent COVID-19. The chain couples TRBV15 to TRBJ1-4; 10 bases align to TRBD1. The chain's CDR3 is CATSRDRGAEKLFF. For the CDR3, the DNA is TGTGCCACCAGCAGGGACAGGGGGGCGGAAAAACTGTTTTTT.